In this sample, the clone carrying this T cell receptor (beta chain) turned up many times. The target antigen is unknown. TCRdb analysed the 5' RACE reads with MiXCR anew, one entry per CDR3 protein. The sample yields almost 70,000 distinct CDR3 sequences, 5% to 6.5% seen once. This sample is drawn from a study of T cells after yellow fever vaccination. Study-level findings and limits: When the response was secondary, it was weaker but reached its peak faster, day 5 versus 15. Contaminating bulk clonotypes could be abundant in FACS-sorted repertoires.

The CDR3 covers 13 residues. CDR1 and CDR2 from the germline V gene are SGHKS and YYEKEE (reference sequence). The V end lost 7 bases, the J end lost 0 bases, and 10 bases lay between the germline ends. The source material was CD4+ T cells sorted from PBMCs, sampled about 2 weeks after the first yellow fever vaccination. The V gene is TRBV5-5, the J gene TRBJ1-1; D is possibly TRBD1 (5 bases). The receptor comes from a man between 18 and 35 years old who received the YFV17D yellow fever vaccine. CDR3 protein: CASQGSLNTEAFF. The CDR3 region has the DNA TGTGCCAGCCAGGGCAGTTTGAACACTGAAGCTTTCTTT.